The next 2 T cell receptor beta chains were all read from a single sample in a study of cytomegalovirus exposure and HLA in healthy donors. Clones were sequenced by immunoSEQ multiplex PCR, and TCRdb holds only the in-frame ones, with some missing. The sample has some 340,000 clones, about nine tenths seen once; the top ten hold 1.2%. Sequencing input: PBMCs. These receptors originate from a woman in her twenties or thirties in good health and CMV-seropositive.

The chain is built from TRBV9 and TRBJ2-1; 8 bases map to TRBD2. The CDR3 totals 16 residues. Germline CDR1 and CDR2: SGDLS and YYNGEE. V gave up 3 bases and J gave up 0 bases; unmatched junction bases: 5. In nucleotides, the CDR3 is TGTGCCAGCAGCGGGGTAGCGGGACACTCCTACAATGAGCAGTTCTTC. This gives the protein CASSGVAGHSYNEQFF.

The chain joins TRBV30 to TRBJ2-7; 7 bases agree with TRBD2. V shed 0 bases, J shed 7 bases, and the junction held 18 bases outside the gene matches. The germline CDR1 and CDR2 sequences are GTSNPN and SVGIG (reference sequence). The CDR3 runs 17 residues. CDR3 sequence: CAWSVRSGGGPWGEQYF. CDR3 nucleotide sequence: TGTGCCTGGAGTGTTCGTTCTGGGGGAGGGCCATGGGGGGAGCAGTACTTC.